What follows are 10 T cell receptor beta chains derived from one specimen sequenced in a study of CD8+ T cells in alopecia areata (dated by TCRdb to the late 2010s). What this sample's time point label stands for: around 26 weeks on oral tofacitinib. In light of the paper, this sample's treatment or condition label describes: oral pan-JAK inhibitor, 5-10 mg twice daily. Library preparation employed the immunoSEQ multiplex PCR assay. To provide template for TCR sequencing, every sample had RNA extracted and reverse transcribed into cDNA. Entries here come from immuneACCESS through TCRdb and include only in-frame sequences with V and J called. Some clones fail to appear in such tables; in the studies checked, an unresolved V gene covers under half of the shortfall, and the cause of the remainder is unknown. Within this sample are 100,000 to 140,000 clones, with 84% of them counted one time only. Of the sample, less than 30% is held by the ten largest clones.

The source material was CD8+ T cells sorted from blood, sampled at week 24, from a patient treated with tofacitinib. All receptors come from a human donor with alopecia areata.

The chain links TRBV7-6 to TRBJ2-3, with a tentative D call TRBD2 (6 bases). Trimming pared 1 base from V and 0 bases from J, leaving 14 bases between. The CDR3 is made up of 17 amino acids. CDR1 is SGHVS and CDR2 is FNYEAQ in the germline V gene. The CDR3 here is CASSLVGGSLSTDTQYF. In nucleotides, the CDR3 is TGTGCCAGCAGCTTAGTTGGGGGGTCGTTGAGCACAGATACGCAGTATTTT.

This clone has a single count. J is TRBJ1-1 and V is TRBV7-9; perhaps TRBD1 as D (6 bases). Trimming left V 5 bases short and J 4 bases short, with 11 bases between. The CDR3 consists of 13 residues. CDR1 SEHNR and CDR2 FQNEAQ come from the germline V gene (reference sequence). The CDR3 sequence: CASSLRGGTEAFF. CDR3 coding DNA: TGTGCCAGCAGCCTCAGGGGTGGCACTGAAGCTTTCTTT.

V gene TRBV30 combines with J gene TRBJ2-7, with D perhaps TRBD1 or TRBD2 (5 bases each). Germline V gene sequence: CDR1 GTSNPN, CDR2 SVGIG (reference sequence). V lost 3 bases to trimming and J lost 3 bases, with 9 bases between them. The CDR3 is 12 amino acids. The CDR3, as DNA: TGTGCCTGGAGCCGGGACGGCTACGAGCAGTACTTC. It specifies CAWSRDGYEQYF. Using reference TRBV30 and TRBJ2-7 for the parts outside the CDR3, the full variable domain is SQTIHQWPATLVQPVGSPLSLECTVEGTSNPNLYWYRQAAGRGLQLLFYSVGIGQISSEVPQNLSASRPQDRQFILSSKKLLLSDSGFYLCAWSRDGYEQYFGPGTRLTVT.

This clone is medium-sized in the sample. The same CDR3 is also encoded by other DNA sequences in this sample. The chain combines TRBV30 with TRBJ2-4; D may be TRBD2 (5 bases). V was trimmed by 7 bases and J by 6 bases, leaving 16 bases between them. Germline CDR1 is GTSNPN and CDR2 is SVGIG (reference sequence). The CDR3 consists of 13 residues. CDR3 sequence (DNA): TGTGCCTACGTGGGGAGTTCGGGAAACATTCAGTACTTC. Encoded protein: CAYVGSSGNIQYF.

The chain uses TRBV7-2 and TRBJ1-6; 9 bases align to TRBD1. The V gene end was trimmed by 4 bases and the J gene end by 10 bases; junction bases not matched to a gene: 5. The CDR3 spans 14 residues. CDR1 and CDR2 (germline): SGHTA, FQGNSA. The CDR3 loop reads CASSSGTGRSPLHF. CDR3 bases: TGTGCCAGCAGCTCCGGGACAGGGAGATCACCCCTCCACTTT.

As concerns this clone: An end of the junction differs from the germline gene, which may be a read error. The chain is built from TRBV29-1 and TRBJ2-7, with 7 bases identical to TRBD1. The CDR3 length is 11 residues. Germline V CDR1 and CDR2: SQVTM, ANQGSEA. The CDR3 loop reads CSVEETGLQYF. The CDR3 DNA reads TGCAGCGTCGAAGAGACAGGGTTGCAGTACTTC.

This clone has just a few counts. DNA for the CDR3: TGTGCCAGCAGTTCCTCCGGCAGCCCCCAAGAGACCCAGTACTTC. Its protein is CASSSSGSPQETQYF. The J gene is TRBJ2-5, the V gene TRBV28; D remains ambiguous. Germline V CDR1 and CDR2: MDHEN, SYDVKM. The V end was cut by 4 bases, the J end by 1 base, with 13 bases between. There are 15 residues in the CDR3.

V and J are TRBV7-9 and TRBJ2-1, with no clear D. The CDR3 has 13 amino acids. Looked up from germline, CDR1 is SEHNR and CDR2 is FQNEAQ (reference sequence). The V end lost 5 bases, the J end lost 5 bases, and 10 bases lay between the germline ends. DNA of the CDR3: TGTGCCAGCAGCCCCGCCCAGGACAATGAGCAGTTCTTC. Protein sequence: CASSPAQDNEQFF.

The V gene is TRBV29-1, the J gene TRBJ1-2, with D unresolved. With 3 bases removed from V and 0 bases from J, the gap between germline ends came to 14 bases. This CDR3 has 15 residues. The V gene's germline CDR1 is SQVTM and CDR2 ANQGSEA. The CDR3 protein is CSVEDHGEANYGYTF. The CDR3 bases are TGCAGCGTTGAGGACCATGGGGAAGCTAACTATGGCTACACCTTC.

The chain couples TRBV6-6 to TRBJ2-7; 7 nucleotides align to TRBD1. Unmatched junction bases numbered 7, after V lost 5 bases and J lost 3 bases. The CDR3 sequence is 14 residues long. The V gene's germline CDR1 is MNHNY and CDR2 SVGAGI (reference sequence). The CDR3 loop reads CASSIPGTDYEQYF. The CDR3 DNA follows: TGTGCCAGCAGTATCCCCGGGACAGACTACGAGCAGTACTTC.